This TCR beta chain appears in the sequencing data of a study of control samples from healthy donors and cancer patients. Data came from immunoSEQ multiplex PCR; TCRdb stores just in-frame clones and leaves some out. There are 84,000 or so clones in the sample; about nine tenths occur only once, and 15% to 18% lies in the top ten. From germline, CDR1 is SGHTS and CDR2 YDEGEE. V dropped 5 bases and J dropped 1 base, with 9 bases sitting between them. There are 13 residues in the CDR3. The material sequenced was blood. The sequence was obtained from a man aged 25 to 45 in good health. The chain recombines TRBV5-8 with TRBJ1-1, with D perhaps TRBD1 (5 bases). CDR3 DNA: TGTGCCAGCAGGACCGGGACGAACACTGAAGCTTTCTTT. The encoded protein is CASRTGTNTEAFF.